This T cell receptor (beta chain) is drawn from a study of blood T cells in healthy people across ages. Only a few counts were recorded for this clonotype. Using a J-beta primer mix together with a sample-barcoded 5' primer, a second PCR was run for roughly 7 to 11 cycles. TCRdb itself ran the 5' RACE reads through MiXCR, one entry per CDR3 protein. Of fewer than 900,000 distinct CDR3 sequences listed, around 46% were seen once; the top ten hold roughly 20%. Material: blood. The sequence was collected from a woman in her sixties in good health.

The DNA of the CDR3 is TGTGCCAGCAGTGTAGAAGCCCGCTACAATGAGCAGTACTTC. The encoded protein is CASSVEARYNEQYF. V and J are TRBV2 and TRBJ2-1, with D unresolved. The J call may be mistaken, given a closer DNA end match to TRBJ2-7. CDR3 length: 14 amino acids. Germline V gives CDR1 SNHLY, CDR2 FYNNEI.